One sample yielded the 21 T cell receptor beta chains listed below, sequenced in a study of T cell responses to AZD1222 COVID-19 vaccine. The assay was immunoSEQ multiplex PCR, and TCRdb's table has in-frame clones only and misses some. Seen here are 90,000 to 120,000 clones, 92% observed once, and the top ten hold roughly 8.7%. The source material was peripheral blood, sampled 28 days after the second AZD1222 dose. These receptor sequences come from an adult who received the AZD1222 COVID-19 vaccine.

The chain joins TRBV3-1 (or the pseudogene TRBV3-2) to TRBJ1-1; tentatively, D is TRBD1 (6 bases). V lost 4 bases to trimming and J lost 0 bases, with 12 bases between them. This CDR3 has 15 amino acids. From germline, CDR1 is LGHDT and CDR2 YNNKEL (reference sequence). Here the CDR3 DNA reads TGTGCCAGCAGCCCCGGACAGTCCATGAACACTGAAGCTTTCTTT. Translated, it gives CASSPGQSMNTEAFF.

CDR3 sequence: CASDQGAGDTIYF. CDR3 DNA: TGTGCCAGCGACCAGGGGGCGGGGGACACCATATATTTT. The chain is built from TRBV2 and TRBJ1-3, with 8 bases fitting TRBD1. V shed 8 bases, J shed 8 bases, and the junction held 8 bases outside the gene matches. The germline V gene encodes CDR1 SNHLY and CDR2 FYNNEI. The CDR3 has 13 amino acids.

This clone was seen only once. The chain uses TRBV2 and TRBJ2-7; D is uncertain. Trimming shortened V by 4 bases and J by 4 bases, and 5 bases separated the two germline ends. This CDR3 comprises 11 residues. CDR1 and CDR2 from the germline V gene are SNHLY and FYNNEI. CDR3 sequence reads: CASSGRYEQYF. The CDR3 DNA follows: TGTGCCAGCAGTGGTAGGTACGAGCAGTACTTC. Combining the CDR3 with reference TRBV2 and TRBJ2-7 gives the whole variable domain EPEVTQTPSHQVTQMGQEVILRCVPISNHLYFYWYRQILGQKVEFLVSFYNNEISEKSEIFDDQFSVERPDGSNFTLKIRSTKLEDSAMYFCASSGRYEQYFGPGTRLTVT.

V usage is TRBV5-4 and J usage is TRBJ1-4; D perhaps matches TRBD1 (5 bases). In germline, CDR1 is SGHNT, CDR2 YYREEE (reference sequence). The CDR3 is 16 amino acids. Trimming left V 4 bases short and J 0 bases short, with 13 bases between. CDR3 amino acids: CASSPGGTSTNEKLFF. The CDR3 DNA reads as TGTGCCAGCAGCCCCGGGGGGACGTCAACTAATGAAAAACTGTTTTTT.

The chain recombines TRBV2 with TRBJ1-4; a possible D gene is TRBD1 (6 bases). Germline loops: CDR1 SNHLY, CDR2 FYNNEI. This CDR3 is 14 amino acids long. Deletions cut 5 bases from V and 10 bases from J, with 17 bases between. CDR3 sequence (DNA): TGTGCCAGCAGTACGATCCAGGGGATGGGAAAACTGTTTTTT. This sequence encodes CASSTIQGMGKLFF.

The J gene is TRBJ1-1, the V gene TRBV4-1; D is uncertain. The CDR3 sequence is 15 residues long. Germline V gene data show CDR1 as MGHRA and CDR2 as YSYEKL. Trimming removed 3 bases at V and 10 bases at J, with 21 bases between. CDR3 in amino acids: CASSQFLEGSRVAFF. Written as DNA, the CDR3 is TGCGCCAGCAGCCAGTTTCTGGAGGGTTCCCGAGTAGCTTTCTTT.

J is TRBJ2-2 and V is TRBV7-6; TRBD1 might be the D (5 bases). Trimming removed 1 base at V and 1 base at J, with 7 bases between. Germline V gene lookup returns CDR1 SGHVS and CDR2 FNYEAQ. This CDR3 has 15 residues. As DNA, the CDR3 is TGTGCCAGCAGCTTAGTTCAGGGGAACACCGGGGAGCTGTTTTTT. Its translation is CASSLVQGNTGELFF.

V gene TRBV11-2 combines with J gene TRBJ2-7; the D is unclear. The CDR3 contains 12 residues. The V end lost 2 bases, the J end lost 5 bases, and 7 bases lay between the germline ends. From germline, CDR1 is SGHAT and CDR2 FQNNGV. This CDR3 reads CASSLIGHEQYF. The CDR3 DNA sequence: TGTGCCAGCAGCTTAATAGGGCACGAGCAGTACTTC.

The DNA of the CDR3 is TGTGCCAGCACCGGGGGGGATACGCAGTATTTT. Translated: CASTGGDTQYF. The chain combines TRBV7-3 with TRBJ2-3, with 7 bases that match TRBD2. V shed 7 bases, J shed 6 bases, and the junction held 1 base outside the gene matches. The CDR3 has 11 residues. Germline-derived CDR1 and CDR2 are SGHTA and FQGTGA.

The CDR3 protein is CASTMGVPAPAFF. The CDR3 nucleotides read TGTGCCAGTACCATGGGGGTCCCGGCCCCAGCTTTCTTT. The chain links TRBV19 to TRBJ1-1, with D tentatively TRBD1 (5 bases). This CDR3 is 13 amino acids long. Germline assignment: CDR1 LNHDA and CDR2 SQIVND (reference sequence). V was clipped by 7 bases and J by 10 bases, with 19 bases between them.

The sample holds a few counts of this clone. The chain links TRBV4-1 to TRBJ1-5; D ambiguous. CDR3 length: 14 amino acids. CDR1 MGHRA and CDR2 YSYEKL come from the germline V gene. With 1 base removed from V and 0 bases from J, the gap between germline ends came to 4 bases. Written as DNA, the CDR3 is TGCGCCAGCAGCCAAGTGACTAGCAATCAGCCCCAGCATTTT. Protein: CASSQVTSNQPQHF.

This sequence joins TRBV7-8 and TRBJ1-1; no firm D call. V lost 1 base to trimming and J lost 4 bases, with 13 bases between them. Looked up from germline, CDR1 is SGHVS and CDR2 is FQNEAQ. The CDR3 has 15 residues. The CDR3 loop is CASSLGGRRTTEAFF. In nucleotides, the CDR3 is TGTGCCAGCAGCTTAGGTGGCCGGCGGACCACTGAAGCTTTCTTT.

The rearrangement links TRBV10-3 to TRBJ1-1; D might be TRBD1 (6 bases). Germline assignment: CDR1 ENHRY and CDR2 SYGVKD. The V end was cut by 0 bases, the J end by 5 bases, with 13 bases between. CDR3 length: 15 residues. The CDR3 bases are TGTGCCATCAGTGAGTCAGGGACAATCGGGACTGAAGCTTTCTTT. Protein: CAISESGTIGTEAFF.

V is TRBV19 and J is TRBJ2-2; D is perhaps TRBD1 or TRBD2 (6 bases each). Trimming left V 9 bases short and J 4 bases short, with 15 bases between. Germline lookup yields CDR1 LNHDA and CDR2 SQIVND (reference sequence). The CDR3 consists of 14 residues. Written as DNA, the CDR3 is TGTGCCAGCTGGTCGGGGGCGGGCACCGGGGAGCTGTTTTTT. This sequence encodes CASWSGAGTGELFF.

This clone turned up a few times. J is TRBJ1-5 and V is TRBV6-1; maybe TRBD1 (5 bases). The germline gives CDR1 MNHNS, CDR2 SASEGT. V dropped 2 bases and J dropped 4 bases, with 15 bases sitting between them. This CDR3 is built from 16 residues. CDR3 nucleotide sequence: TGTGCCAGCAGTGAATCGGCCGGGGCGGGGAATCAGCCCCAGCATTTT. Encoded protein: CASSESAGAGNQPQHF.

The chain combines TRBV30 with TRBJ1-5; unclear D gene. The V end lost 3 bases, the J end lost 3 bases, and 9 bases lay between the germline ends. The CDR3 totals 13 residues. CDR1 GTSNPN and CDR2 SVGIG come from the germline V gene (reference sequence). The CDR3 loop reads CAWRRSINQPQHF. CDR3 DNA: TGTGCCTGGAGAAGGTCTATCAATCAGCCCCAGCATTTT.

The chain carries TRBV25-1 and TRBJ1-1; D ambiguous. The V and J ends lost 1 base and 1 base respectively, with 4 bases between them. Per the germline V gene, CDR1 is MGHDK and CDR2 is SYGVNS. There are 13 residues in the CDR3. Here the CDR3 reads CASSELRNTEAFF. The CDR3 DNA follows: TGTGCCAGCAGTGAATTGAGGAACACTGAAGCTTTCTTT.

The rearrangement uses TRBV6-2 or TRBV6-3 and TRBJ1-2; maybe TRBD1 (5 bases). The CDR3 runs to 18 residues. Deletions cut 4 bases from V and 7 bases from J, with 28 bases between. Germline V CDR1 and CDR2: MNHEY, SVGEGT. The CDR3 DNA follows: TGTGCCAGCAGTTTACCTACCAATCAGGCGGCGGGGCCTAGTGGCTACACCTTC. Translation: CASSLPTNQAAGPSGYTF.

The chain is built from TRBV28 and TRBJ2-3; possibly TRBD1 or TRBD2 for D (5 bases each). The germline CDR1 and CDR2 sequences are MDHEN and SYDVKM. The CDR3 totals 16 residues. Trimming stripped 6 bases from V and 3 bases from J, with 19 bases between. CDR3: CASRDSEGSRTDTQYF. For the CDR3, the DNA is TGTGCCAGCAGAGACTCAGAGGGGAGTAGGACAGATACGCAGTATTTT.

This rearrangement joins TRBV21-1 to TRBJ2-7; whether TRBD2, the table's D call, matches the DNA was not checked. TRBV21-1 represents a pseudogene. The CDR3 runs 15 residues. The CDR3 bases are TGTGCCAGCAGCAAATTGGGGCGGGAGGAATACGAGCAGTACTTC. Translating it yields CASSKLGREEYEQYF.

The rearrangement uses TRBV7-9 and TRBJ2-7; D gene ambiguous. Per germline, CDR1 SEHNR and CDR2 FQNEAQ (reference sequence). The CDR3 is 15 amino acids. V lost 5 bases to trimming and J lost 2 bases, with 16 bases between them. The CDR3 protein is CASSRLVGRTYEQYF. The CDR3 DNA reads TGTGCCAGCAGCCGACTGGTGGGCAGAACCTACGAGCAGTACTTC.